The 5 T cell receptor beta chains below were found in one sample sequenced in a study of CD8+ T cells in alopecia areata. Extracted RNA was reverse transcribed into cDNA, the sequencing template. Profiling relied on immunoSEQ multiplex PCR, and the TCRdb table lists in-frame clones only, not all of them. The sample lists 200,000 or so clones, about 53% occurring once. The source was CD4+ T cells sorted from blood, collected at week 0. These receptors came from a human donor with alopecia areata.

The rearrangement links TRBV21-1 to TRBJ2-5; the D segment call TRBD2 is taken from the table without a DNA check. TRBV21-1 is a pseudogene locus. CDR3 length: 12 amino acids. The CDR3 sequence: CASKRQLETQYF. The CDR3 nucleotides read TGTGCCAGCAAACGTCAACTAGAGACCCAGTACTTC.

CDR3 DNA: TGTGCCAGCAGTTTATCGAGTCCTCATAAGCAGGAGACCCAGTACTTC. This sequence encodes CASSLSSPHKQETQYF. The V call is TRBV27, the J call TRBJ2-5; D not resolved. There are 16 residues in the CDR3. Trimming cost V 0 bases and J 5 bases, with 16 bases left between them. The germline V gene has CDR1 MNHEY and CDR2 SMNVEV (reference sequence).

The V and J genes are TRBV11-3 and TRBJ2-7; maybe TRBD1 (6 bases). Trimming took 5 bases from V and 2 from J, leaving 13 bases between them. The CDR3 runs to 14 residues. Germline loops: CDR1 SGHNT, CDR2 YENEEA. CDR3 nucleotides: TGTGCCAGCAGCCGCTGGGACACCCCCTACGAGCAGTACTTC. It is translated as CASSRWDTPYEQYF.

This clone showed up just a few times. The same CDR3 can be traced to other DNA sequences in this sample. The chain carries TRBV5-1 and TRBJ2-1; D is uncertain. The germline V and J ends were trimmed by 4 bases and 5 bases, with 4 bases remaining between them. CDR1 SGHRS and CDR2 YFSETQ come from the germline V gene. The CDR3 contains 11 residues. This CDR3 reads CASSLDNEQFF. The DNA of the CDR3 is TGCGCCAGCAGCCTCGACAATGAGCAGTTCTTC.

The chain couples TRBV6-5 to TRBJ2-6; D gene unclear. The CDR3 loop spans 15 amino acids. In germline, CDR1 is MNHEY, CDR2 SVGAGI. Trimming took 2 bases from V and 1 from J, leaving 6 bases between them. In DNA, the CDR3 is TGTGCCAGCAGTTACGTCGTGTCTGGGGCCAACGTCCTGACTTTC. This gives the protein CASSYVVSGANVLTF.